This paragraph covers one T cell receptor (beta chain) sequence. This clonotype occurred many times. Its specific antigen is unknown. Per-base quality was not reported, and no clone a single base away is much larger than it. This entry comes from a study of identical twins (dated by TCRdb to the mid-2010s). For context, the study as a whole: The study deep-sequenced TCR alpha and beta repertoires from monozygotic twins, unrelated adults of various ages and cord blood to test whether fetal clonotypes persist. Replicate twin experiments were performed at different times using different library preparation protocols to rule out contamination.

All donors were healthy Caucasians. What the work shows at the level of the full study, not this receptor alone: Fewer insertions were carried by abundant cord blood beta clonotypes, a similar but weaker trend appeared in young adult naive repertoires, and no such trend appeared in memory repertoires. Zero-insertion analyses could be partly confounded by invariant T cells such as MAIT and iNKT, although diverse VJ usage argued against such confounding for most clonotypes. In beta out-of-frame sequences, excess twin sharing was weaker, because having fewer shared sequences lowered the signal-to-noise ratio. Recombination models systematically underestimated out-of-frame TCR alpha sharing in monozygotic twins but agreed with sharing between unrelated individuals. Conclusions relied on cross-sectional statistical analysis, since the same donors could not be followed over many years. Compared with coincidental sharing between unrelated individuals, an excess of low generation-probability sequences was observed among out-of-frame TCR alpha sequences shared between twins.

Library construction relied on 5' RACE. Data came from an Illumina HiSeq 2000. Template switching added a universal primer binding site, and the final cDNA carried a unique molecular identifier that allowed TCR cDNA molecules to be counted accurately. Specific primers in the conserved constant-segment region were used to synthesize first-strand cDNA for the TCR alpha and beta chains. Each cDNA library was double barcoded, with a SMART-Mk sample barcode plus Illumina barcodes, to control for contamination. TruSeq adapter sequences along with Illumina sample barcodes were introduced in two successive PCR steps. The Illumina HiSeq platform was used with custom primers to sequence TCR alpha and beta cDNA libraries. Regarding the original processing steps: MiGEC was used to process raw reads and extract unique molecular identifiers, and MiXCR was used to find CDR3 positions. Recombination models were inferred per individual with the repgenHMM and IGoR tools using an EM algorithm. The tcR package in R was used for shared clonotype analysis, with sharing normalized by the product of cloneset sizes. To study raw recombination free of thymic and clonal selection effects, out-of-frame nonproductive sequences were analyzed. TCRdb trimmed the raw reads at Q25, called clones with MiXCR and kept productive beta chains. A single entry per CDR3 protein holds the most common genes and DNA from its merged rows. The V and J calls come from TCRdb's annotation, not from the publication. The sample yields around 1.7 million distinct CDR3 sequences; under 35% were counted once. The ten most abundant clones make up about 0.27% of the sample.

V and J lose 2 bases and 4 bases, and a span of 9 bases separates them. Reading from cysteine to phenylalanine, the CDR3 counts 14 amino acids. The only DNA kept is the CDR3, 42 bases in frame from the first base. Looking up the germline V gene yields CDR1 MDHEN and CDR2 SYDVKM. The chain was built from TRBV28 and TRBJ2-1; the best D guess is TRBD2, with 5 bases matching. This receptor was obtained from a newborn girl in good health. Sequenced input: cord blood. The CDR3 amino acid sequence is: CASSLGLPYNEQFF. The sequenced DNA: TGTGCCAGCAGTTTAGGACTTCCGTACAATGAGCAGTTCTTC.